The entry below describes one T cell receptor beta chain. No antigen is known for it. Nothing much larger sits one base from this clone, and base qualities are not available. This sample stems from a study of T-cell memory formation after mild COVID-19 (dated by TCRdb to about 2021). Background for the entire study: TCR sequence clusters from the two donors were found to be largely donor specific. Two young, previously healthy adult volunteers, one female and one male, were included in the cohort. T-cell clones expanding and contracting after mild COVID-19 in two donors were tracked by longitudinal TCRalpha and TCRbeta repertoire sequencing.

Sequencing relied on an Illumina NovaSeq 6000. TCRalpha and TCRbeta cDNA libraries were built by 5'RACE with constant-segment primers, adding sample barcodes and unique molecular identifiers. Trizol reagent was used to extract RNA from every sample. Libraries were amplified in two PCR steps, with a second sample barcode and Illumina TruSeq adapters added in the second step. Sequencing of the libraries was done on an Illumina NovaSeq, producing 2 x 150 bp paired-end reads. Under the source paper's analysis protocol: Reads were demultiplexed and collapsed into UMI-guided consensus sequences with migec v1.2.7. Using mixcr v2.1.11, UMI consensuses were aligned to TRA and TRB V and J templates and then assembled into clonotypes. A clonotype was counted as expanded or contracted only if both edgeR and NoisET called the change significant, with noise models trained on biological replicates. edgeR calls used a false discovery rate-adjusted p below 0.01 and a log2 fold-change threshold of 1. PCA with hierarchical clustering of max-normalized trajectories of the 1000 most abundant clonotypes was used as exploratory dynamics analysis. The CD4 or CD8 phenotype of responding clones was assigned using the separately sequenced CD4+ and CD8+ repertoires. TCRdb reran the public reads through fastp at Q25 and MiXCR, keeping productive beta chains. Entries are consolidated by CDR3 protein sequence, retaining the most common genes and DNA. What appears here as the V and J calls and clone size reflects TCRdb's work, not the paper's. The sample includes roughly 120,000 distinct CDR3 sequences, with more than 15% observed a single time. Approximately 15% of the sample lies in the top ten.

Spanning cysteine to phenylalanine, the CDR3 consists of 16 amino acids. The only DNA kept is the CDR3, 48 bases in frame from the first base. The germline V gene (reference sequence) specifies SGHKS as CDR1 and YYEKEE as CDR2. V loses 0 bases at its end and J loses 6 bases; junction bases beyond the gene matches: 9. Beyond this particular receptor, the publication reports: The study covered only two mild cases, and larger cohorts including severe cases with pre-infection samples were considered necessary. Clones contracting from day 15 to 85 had balanced CD4/CD8 phenotypes, while a second wave expanding from day 15 to 37 was biased towards CD4+. Whether the second-wave clones peaking on day 37 were SARS-CoV-2 specific was not confirmed. Contracting CD4+ clones appeared mostly in the CM and EM memory subsets, whereas CD8+ clones were enriched in EMRA. Some responding clones were detected in pre-infection memory, which suggested that pre-existing cross-reactive memory T cells had joined the SARS-CoV-2 response.

PBMCs were isolated by Ficoll-Paque density gradient centrifugation. This receptor was taken from an adult woman who had mild COVID-19 (a few samples of this study predate the infection). The sample titles of this study are shuffled in the database, so cell type and time point are left out; the donor was told from shared clones. The rearranged chain carries TRBV5-5 and TRBJ1-1; the junction holds 9 bases that match TRBD1. Source material: PBMCs or a T cell subset sorted from them (not recorded which). The CDR3: CASSLEGTDRGAEAFF. The nucleotide sequence reads TGTGCCAGCAGCTTGGAGGGGACGGACAGGGGTGCTGAAGCTTTCTTT.